This TCR beta chain was captured in a study of blood T cell repertoires in COVID-19. Study details: Donors in the United States, Italy and Spain gave samples during acute or convalescent COVID-19. Sample material is recorded as cDNA or gDNA derived from T cells, B-cell-depleted T cells, or PBMCs.

Assay used: immunoSEQ multiplex PCR; TCRdb lists only in-frame clones, some missing. The data show roughly 110,000 clones, over 60% seen once. Sequenced: peripheral blood. The origin of this receptor is a man between 65 and 85 years old with acute or convalescent COVID-19.

CDR3 amino acids: CASSWLSGANVLTF. The CDR3 DNA follows: TGTGCCAGTAGCTGGCTTTCTGGGGCCAACGTCCTGACTTTC. The J gene is TRBJ2-6, the V gene TRBV19; D gene unclear. Trimming cost V 6 bases and J 1 base, with 7 bases left between them. Germline CDR1 LNHDA, CDR2 SQIVND (reference sequence). This CDR3 is built from 14 residues.